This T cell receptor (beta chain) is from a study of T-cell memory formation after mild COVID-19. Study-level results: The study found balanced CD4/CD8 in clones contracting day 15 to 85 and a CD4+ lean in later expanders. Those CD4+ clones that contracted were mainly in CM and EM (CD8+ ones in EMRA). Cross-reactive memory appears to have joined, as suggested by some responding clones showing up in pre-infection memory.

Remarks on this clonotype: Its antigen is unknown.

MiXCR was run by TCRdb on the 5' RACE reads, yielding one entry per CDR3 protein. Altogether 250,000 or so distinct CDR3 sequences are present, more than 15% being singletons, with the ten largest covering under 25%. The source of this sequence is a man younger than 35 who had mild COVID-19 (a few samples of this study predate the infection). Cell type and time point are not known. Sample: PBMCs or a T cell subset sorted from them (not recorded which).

The CDR3 loop is CSARFRNYEQYV. As DNA, the CDR3 is TGCAGTGCTAGATTCCGCAACTACGAGCAGTACGTC. The chain is built from TRBV20-1 and TRBJ2-7; D not certain. With 2 bases removed from V and 3 bases from J, the gap between germline ends came to 8 bases. In germline, CDR1 is DFQATT, CDR2 SNEGSKA (reference sequence). The CDR3 loop spans 12 amino acids.